The TCR beta chain under discussion was sequenced for a study of blood T cell repertoires in COVID-19. In germline, CDR1 is SGHRS, CDR2 YFSETQ. The trim removed 3 bases at V and 1 base at J, leaving 13 bases unmatched. The CDR3 length is 18 residues. TCRdb's copy holds only in-frame clones and misses some; the assay was immunoSEQ multiplex PCR. The table shows roughly 150,000 clones, with 81% occurring only once. The sequencing input was PBMCs or T cells enriched from blood (not recorded which). This TCR was recovered from a woman aged 40-49 years with acute COVID-19. The chain is built from TRBV5-1 and TRBJ2-7; 10 positions agree with TRBD2. The CDR3 is CASSSLLPGLATSYEQYV. The DNA of the CDR3 is TGCGCCAGCAGCTCCTTATTGCCGGGACTAGCGACTTCCTACGAGCAGTACGTC.